This TCR beta chain was recovered during a study of blood T cell repertoires in COVID-19. Germline CDR1 reads SNHLY; CDR2 reads FYNNEI. J was trimmed by 8 bases and V by 5 bases; bases with no gene match: 5. The CDR3 loop spans 13 amino acids. Generated by immunoSEQ multiplex PCR, the TCRdb table keeps only in-frame clones and is missing some. Here the sample spans roughly 100,000 clones, 70% to 75% being singletons. Material: peripheral blood. The V gene is TRBV2, the J gene TRBJ1-2; 10 positions match TRBD1. This receptor was taken from a human donor with acute or convalescent COVID-19. The donor label of this sample is uncertain. CDR3 loop: CASSPDRGRGYTF. CDR3 coding DNA: TGTGCCAGCAGTCCAGACAGGGGGCGAGGCTACACCTTC. The variable domain in full, with the rest retrieved from reference TRBV2 and TRBJ1-2, is EPEVTQTPSHQVTQMGQEVILRCVPISNHLYFYWYRQILGQKVEFLVSFYNNEISEKSEIFDDQFSVERPDGSNFTLKIRSTKLEDSAMYFCASSPDRGRGYTFGSGTRLTVV.